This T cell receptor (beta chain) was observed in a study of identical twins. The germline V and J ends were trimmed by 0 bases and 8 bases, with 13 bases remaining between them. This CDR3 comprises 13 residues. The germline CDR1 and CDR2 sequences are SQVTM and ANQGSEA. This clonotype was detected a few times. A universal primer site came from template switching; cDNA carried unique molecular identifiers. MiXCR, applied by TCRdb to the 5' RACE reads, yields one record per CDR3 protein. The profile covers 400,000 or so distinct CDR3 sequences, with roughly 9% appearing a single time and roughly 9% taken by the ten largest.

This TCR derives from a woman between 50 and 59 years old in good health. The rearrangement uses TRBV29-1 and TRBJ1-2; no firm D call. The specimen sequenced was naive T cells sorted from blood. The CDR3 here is CSVEDPGITGYTF. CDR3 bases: TGCAGCGTTGAAGATCCGGGGATTACGGGCTACACCTTC.